Following are 20 T cell receptor beta chains from one sample sequenced in a study of OX40 agonist ivuxolimab in advanced cancers. Repertoires were generated with immunoSEQ multiplex PCR, while TCRdb's copy carries only in-frame clones and drops some. The data show around 68,000 clones, 91% seen once. The sample here was CD4+ or CD8+ T cells sorted from blood, taken in a trial of the OX40 agonist ivuxolimab. The receptors stem from an adult with an advanced solid tumor such as melanoma, head and neck, liver or kidney cancer.

This clone appeared a single time. The chain joins TRBV6-6 to TRBJ2-1, with TRBD2 matching over 11 bases. J gave up 7 bases and V 8 bases, and 10 bases lay outside the gene matches. The CDR3 covers 15 residues. Germline assignment: CDR1 MNHNY and CDR2 SVGAGI (reference sequence). The CDR3 region is CASCPGTSGQNEQFF. CDR3 coding DNA: TGTGCCAGCTGTCCCGGGACTAGCGGACAGAATGAGCAGTTCTTC.

V usage is TRBV10-3 and J usage is TRBJ2-7; 12 positions agree with TRBD1. The J segment lost 7 bases and the V segment lost 9 bases, leaving 7 bases of the junction unmatched. CDR1 and CDR2 (germline): ENHRY, SYGVKD. The CDR3 is made up of 13 amino acids. The CDR3 coding sequence is TGTGCCATAAGGGACAGGGGGCCGCAGGAGCAGTACTTC. Translated: CAIRDRGPQEQYF.

V usage is TRBV6-5 and J usage is TRBJ2-7; 9 bases are shared with TRBD1. This CDR3 spans 15 amino acids. The V gene's germline CDR1 is MNHEY and CDR2 SVGAGI. With 0 bases clipped from V and 4 bases from J, the junction kept 4 bases outside the gene matches. The CDR3, as DNA: TGTGCCAGCAGTTACTCGAGGGGACAGGGATACGAGCAGTACTTC. Translated: CASSYSRGQGYEQYF.

V gene TRBV6-6 combines with J gene TRBJ2-5; tentative D call: TRBD2 (6 bases). The CDR3 is 13 residues long. CDR1 and CDR2 (germline): MNHNY, SVGAGI (reference sequence). Between the trimmed V and J ends, which lost 5 bases and 5 bases, there was a span of 12 bases. For the CDR3, the DNA is TGTGCCAGCAGTCCAAGCGGGTCTGAGACCCAGTACTTC. This codes for CASSPSGSETQYF.

This clone showed up just once. This sequence joins TRBV5-1 and TRBJ2-3; D call uncertain. V lost 5 bases and J lost 3, with 10 bases in between. This CDR3 is 13 amino acids long. CDR1 and CDR2 from the germline V gene are SGHRS and YFSETQ. Written as DNA, the CDR3 is TGCGCCAGCAGGGACGGATGGACAGATACGCAGTATTTT. Translating gives CASRDGWTDTQYF.

This chain links TRBV2 with TRBJ1-5, with D hard to call. V lost 0 bases and J lost 5, with 5 bases in between. The CDR3 is 13 residues long. Per germline, CDR1 SNHLY and CDR2 FYNNEI. DNA for the CDR3: TGTGCCAGCAGTGAAGCGGGTGATCAGCCCCAGCATTTT. The encoded protein is CASSEAGDQPQHF.

This chain joins TRBV5-1 and TRBJ2-1; either TRBD1 or TRBD2 may supply D (5 bases each). The CDR3 length is 14 residues. Germline V gene lookup returns CDR1 SGHRS and CDR2 YFSETQ. Trimming stripped 4 bases from V and 0 bases from J, with 8 bases between. Here the CDR3 DNA reads TGCGCCAGCAGCCGGGACCGCTCCTACAATGAGCAGTTCTTC. Its protein product is CASSRDRSYNEQFF.

This chain joins TRBV6-5 and TRBJ2-7, with 13 bases aligning to TRBD2. Germline V gives CDR1 MNHEY, CDR2 SVGAGI. This CDR3 is 13 amino acids long. The V gene end was trimmed by 7 bases and the J gene end by 8 bases; junction bases not matched to a gene: 5. CDR3: CASTRLAGGQQYF. The CDR3 nucleotides are TGTGCCAGCACCAGACTAGCGGGAGGCCAGCAGTACTTC.

This clone has a single count. The chain uses TRBV10-1 and TRBJ2-3; 9 positions match TRBD2. The CDR3 runs 15 residues. V lost 2 bases, J lost 6 bases, and 6 bases stayed unmatched. Germline V CDR1 and CDR2: WNHNN, SYGVQD (reference sequence). CDR3 residues: CASSEESGGRDTQYF. The CDR3 bases are TGCGCCAGCAGTGAGGAGAGCGGGGGGCGGGATACGCAGTATTTT.

This chain connects TRBV4-1 to TRBJ2-3; 11 bases agree with TRBD2. This CDR3 is 18 amino acids long. V lost 0 bases, J lost 2 bases, and 7 bases stayed unmatched. Germline CDR1 is MGHRA and CDR2 is YSYEKL. The DNA for the CDR3 is TGCGCCAGCAGCCAAGATAATATAGCGGGGGGGTACACAGATACGCAGTATTTT. It encodes CASSQDNIAGGYTDTQYF.

This chain uses TRBV7-3 with TRBJ2-2; 8 bases agree with TRBD1. J was trimmed by 5 bases and V by 4 bases; bases with no gene match: 0. The CDR3 is 13 residues long. CDR1 is SGHTA, CDR2 FQGTGA, per germline. This CDR3 is CASSWTGTGELFF. As DNA, the CDR3 is TGTGCCAGCAGCTGGACAGGGACCGGGGAGCTGTTTTTT.

V gene TRBV6-1 combines with J gene TRBJ2-2; 8 bases align to TRBD2. Germline assignment: CDR1 MNHNS and CDR2 SASEGT. V dropped 4 bases and J dropped 1; count of bases not matched to a gene: 5. The CDR3 length is 16 residues. CDR3 in amino acids: CASSAPRGGNTGELFF. CDR3 sequence (DNA): TGTGCCAGCAGTGCTCCACGGGGGGGGAACACCGGGGAGCTGTTTTTT.

V is TRBV30 and J is TRBJ2-5; 8 nucleotides match TRBD1. The CDR3 has 13 residues. Germline loops: CDR1 GTSNPN, CDR2 SVGIG (reference sequence). V shed 5 bases and J 5 bases; nucleotides not matched to a gene: 7. The CDR3, as DNA: TGTGCCTGGGGACAGGGAGTAGTGGAGACCCAGTACTTC. Amino acids: CAWGQGVVETQYF.

The chain combines TRBV10-3 with TRBJ1-6; 10 positions agree with TRBD1. Trimming took 4 bases from V and 7 from J; bases not matched to a gene: 4. Germline CDR1 ENHRY, CDR2 SYGVKD. This CDR3 has 15 amino acids. The CDR3 DNA reads as TGTGCCATCAGTGCCATGACAGGGGGCAATTCACCCCTCCACTTT. Residues: CAISAMTGGNSPLHF.

A single count supports this clone. The J gene is TRBJ2-1, the V gene TRBV9; weak D call: TRBD1 (6 bases). This CDR3 comprises 18 residues. The germline gives CDR1 SGDLS, CDR2 YYNGEE. V gave up 3 bases and J gave up 6 bases, with 25 bases separating them. DNA of the CDR3: TGTGCCAGCAGCGCCCGGGACATACGTCCTCCGGCGTCCAATGAGCAGTTCTTC. Its protein product is CASSARDIRPPASNEQFF.

This chain links TRBV29-1 with TRBJ2-4; D is ambiguous. Per germline, CDR1 SQVTM and CDR2 ANQGSEA. V lost 4 bases and J lost 3, with 10 bases in between. The CDR3 consists of 13 residues. CDR3 amino acids: CSVVGKSKNIQYF. In DNA, the CDR3 is TGCAGCGTTGTTGGGAAAAGCAAAAACATTCAGTACTTC.

The chain recombines TRBV5-4 with TRBJ2-5; no reliable D call. The germline V and J ends were trimmed by 4 bases and 1 base, with 11 bases remaining between them. The CDR3 is made up of 14 amino acids. The germline gives CDR1 SGHNT, CDR2 YYREEE (reference sequence). The CDR3 DNA reads as TGTGCCAGCAGCCAAGCACCGACCCAAGAGACCCAGTACTTC. As protein: CASSQAPTQETQYF.

V gene TRBV11-2 combines with J gene TRBJ2-5; D is ambiguous. V was trimmed by 7 bases and J by 5 bases, leaving 8 bases between them. The CDR3 sequence is 11 residues long. Germline V gene data show CDR1 as SGHAT and CDR2 as FQNNGV. The CDR3 loop reads CASTGFETQYF. The CDR3 DNA reads TGTGCCAGCACCGGGTTCGAGACCCAGTACTTC.

V gene TRBV5-1 combines with J gene TRBJ2-7; unclear D gene. Germline V gene sequence: CDR1 SGHRS, CDR2 YFSETQ. The V gene lost 3 bases and the J gene lost 6 bases, with 16 bases spanning the gap. The CDR3 is 14 residues long. The DNA for the CDR3 is TGCGCCAGCAGCTGGATATCCGCCTCGGGCGAGCAGTACTTC. Its protein is CASSWISASGEQYF.

The chain combines TRBV5-1 with TRBJ2-5; D is unclear. Germline loops: CDR1 SGHRS, CDR2 YFSETQ. Trimming took 4 bases from V and 2 from J, leaving 18 bases between them. The CDR3 has 16 amino acids. The CDR3, as DNA: TGCGCCAGCAGCATAACGCCGGGTCCCAGACAAGAGACCCAGTACTTC. Translation gives CASSITPGPRQETQYF.